These 30 T cell receptor beta chains were all obtained from the same sample, sequenced in a study of blood T cell repertoires in COVID-19. Some clones are missing from TCRdb's copy, which holds only in-frame ones; the method was immunoSEQ multiplex PCR. The data show tens of thousands of clones, 78% seen once. The sample taken for sequencing was peripheral blood. All receptors derive from a human donor in a cohort sampled during active COVID-19.

A few counts support this clone. J is TRBJ2-1 and V is TRBV4-3; TRBD1 aligns across 8 bases. With V trimmed by 0 bases and J by 3 bases, 13 bases remained unmatched. Germline V gene lookup returns CDR1 LGHNA and CDR2 YSLEER. This CDR3 is 19 amino acids long. The CDR3 is CASSQEVGLGTGYYNEQFF. In nucleotides, the CDR3 is TGCGCCAGCAGCCAAGAGGTGGGCCTCGGGACAGGCTACTACAATGAGCAGTTCTTC.

The V call is TRBV7-9, the J call TRBJ2-7, with TRBD1 as a possible D gene (6 bases). The CDR3 sequence is 14 residues long. V lost 2 bases and J lost 1, with 9 bases in between. CDR1 and CDR2 (germline): SEHNR, FQNEAQ (reference sequence). This chain's CDR3 is CASSLRGGSYEQYF. DNA for the CDR3: TGTGCCAGCAGCTTAAGAGGGGGTTCCTACGAGCAGTACTTC.

The chain has TRBV19 and TRBJ1-6; possible D gene TRBD1, 5 bases. Trimming removed 9 bases from V and 14 bases from J, with 23 bases in between. The CDR3 extends over 14 amino acids. Germline CDR1 LNHDA, CDR2 SQIVND (reference sequence). CDR3 protein: CASTSGGWVQTLHF. As DNA, the CDR3 is TGTGCCAGCACTAGCGGGGGATGGGTTCAGACCCTCCACTTT.

The CDR3 spells CASSSSAGTGGLNTEAFF. The CDR3 nucleotides are TGCGCCAGCAGCTCATCAGCCGGGACAGGGGGACTGAACACTGAAGCTTTCTTT. The chain joins TRBV5-1 to TRBJ1-1; 11 positions match TRBD1. CDR3 length: 18 amino acids. Unmatched junction bases numbered 10, after V lost 3 bases and J lost 0 bases. The germline V gene has CDR1 SGHRS and CDR2 YFSETQ. Filled out from reference TRBV5-1 and TRBJ1-1, the complete variable domain reads KAGVTQTPRYLIKTRGQQVTLSCSPISGHRSVSWYQQTPGQGLQFLFEYFSETQRNKGNFPGRFSGRQFSNSRSEMNVSTLELGDSALYLCASSSSAGTGGLNTEAFFGQGTRLTVV.

The V call is TRBV3-1 (or the pseudogene TRBV3-2), the J call TRBJ2-7; 12 bases align to TRBD2. The germline CDR1 and CDR2 sequences are LGHDT and YNNKEL (reference sequence). The CDR3 covers 15 residues. The V segment lost 5 bases and the J segment 6 bases; nucleotides outside the gene matches: 8. In nucleotides, the CDR3 is TGTGCCAGCAGCACTTTTCCTAGCGGGAGGGTCGAGCAGTACTTC. Amino acid sequence: CASSTFPSGRVEQYF.

The chain has TRBV10-2 and TRBJ1-1, with 9 bases fitting TRBD1. This CDR3 is built from 16 residues. The junction had 7 bases not matched to a gene; V was cut back by 3 bases and J by 2 bases. Germline assignment: CDR1 WSHSY and CDR2 SAAADI. The CDR3 DNA sequence: TGCGCCAGCAGTGATTGGACAGGGGCCTTAAACACTGAAGCTTTCTTT. Encoded protein: CASSDWTGALNTEAFF.

V and J are TRBV29-1 and TRBJ2-7; D is undetermined. The germline V gene encodes CDR1 SQVTM and CDR2 ANQGSEA. V dropped 1 base and J dropped 3 bases, with 10 bases sitting between them. The CDR3 is 13 residues long. The DNA for the CDR3 is TGCAGCGTTGAAGGGGCCGGAATCTACGAGCAGTACTTC. Its protein product is CSVEGAGIYEQYF.

The chain has TRBV7-9 and TRBJ1-2; D gene ambiguous. The CDR3 has 12 amino acids. Per the germline V gene, CDR1 is SEHNR and CDR2 is FQNEAQ (reference sequence). V lost 11 bases and J 3 bases, leaving 13 bases between the germline ends. The CDR3 region is CAGDGEDYGYTF. The DNA for the CDR3 is TGTGCCGGCGACGGGGAAGACTATGGCTACACCTTC. The full variable domain, rest sourced from reference TRBV7-9 and TRBJ1-2, is DTGVSQNPRHKITKRGQNVTFRCDPISEHNRLYWYRQTLGQGPEFLTYFQNEAQLEKSRLLSDRFSAERPKGSFSTLEIQRTEQGDSAMYLCAGDGEDYGYTFGSGTRLTVV.

The chain has TRBV28 and TRBJ1-5; D is perhaps TRBD1 (5 bases). The V gene's germline CDR1 is MDHEN and CDR2 SYDVKM. The CDR3 is made up of 16 amino acids. V gave up 5 bases and J gave up 4 bases, with 18 bases separating them. CDR3 amino acids: CASSPSWGGVNQPQHF. For the CDR3, the DNA is TGTGCCAGCAGTCCCTCTTGGGGAGGGGTAAATCAGCCCCAGCATTTT.

The DNA of the CDR3 is TGTGCCAGTAGTATAGGGATCGGGACACCCTCCTACGAGCAGTACTTC. Translating gives CASSIGIGTPSYEQYF. The chain joins TRBV19 to TRBJ2-7; maybe TRBD1 (6 bases). Trimming took 1 base from V and 0 from J, leaving 13 bases between them. This CDR3 contains 16 residues. CDR1 is LNHDA, CDR2 SQIVND, per germline (reference sequence).

This clone was seen more than once but under ten times. CDR3 in DNA: TGCGCCAGCAGCCAAGAGAGAAAAACAGGGACCAGTTCACCCCTCCACTTT. Translating it yields CASSQERKTGTSSPLHF. The rearrangement links TRBV4-1 to TRBJ1-6, with a weak D call TRBD1 (6 bases). Germline CDR1 reads MGHRA; CDR2 reads YSYEKL. The ends were cut back, 0 bases at V and 9 bases at J, with 18 bases in the middle. The CDR3 length is 17 residues.

By sample fraction, this clone is medium-sized (0.01 to 0.1%). J is TRBJ2-7 and V is TRBV27, with 7 nucleotides matching TRBD1. The CDR3 runs 14 residues. Per the germline V gene, CDR1 is MNHEY and CDR2 is SMNVEV (reference sequence). The J segment lost 5 bases and the V segment lost 6 bases, leaving 10 bases of the junction unmatched. The CDR3 nucleotides read TGTGCCAGCAGCTTCCGGGACAGCTTGAACGAGCAGTACTTC. Its translation: CASSFRDSLNEQYF.

V and J are TRBV28 and TRBJ1-1, with 8 bases matching TRBD1. The length of the CDR3 is 12 residues. Germline values: CDR1 MDHEN, CDR2 SYDVKM. Trimming cost V 8 bases and J 1 base; bases outside gene matches: 0. The CDR3 here is CASGQGNTEAFF. CDR3 in DNA: TGTGCCAGCGGACAGGGGAACACTGAAGCTTTCTTT.

The chain employs TRBV19 and TRBJ2-7; 7 bases match TRBD1. The CDR3 has 13 amino acids. The germline V gene encodes CDR1 LNHDA and CDR2 SQIVND (reference sequence). V dropped 3 bases and J dropped 2; count of bases not matched to a gene: 1. The CDR3: CASSMGQTYEQYF. In DNA, the CDR3 is TGTGCCAGTAGTATGGGACAGACCTACGAGCAGTACTTC. Filled out from reference TRBV19 and TRBJ2-7, the complete variable domain reads DGGITQSPKYLFRKEGQNVTLSCEQNLNHDAMYWYRQDPGQGLRLIYYSQIVNDFQKGDIAEGYSVSREKKESFPLTVTSAQKNPTAFYLCASSMGQTYEQYFGPGTRLTVT.

J is TRBJ2-7 and V is TRBV5-8; 9 positions match TRBD1. Germline CDR1 reads SGHTS; CDR2 reads YDEGEE. The V segment lost 4 bases and the J segment 5 bases; nucleotides outside the gene matches: 10. CDR3 length: 15 amino acids. CDR3 in DNA: TGTGCCAGCAGCGCCGGGACAGGGATAAGGGACGAGCAGTACTTC. Protein sequence: CASSAGTGIRDEQYF.

V gene TRBV10-2 combines with J gene TRBJ2-7, with a possible D match to TRBD1 (6 bases). The V gene lost 6 bases and the J gene lost 5 bases, with 17 bases spanning the gap. Germline V gene lookup returns CDR1 WSHSY and CDR2 SAAADI. The CDR3 length is 14 residues. CDR3 sequence (DNA): TGCGCCAGCAGCACTCCACAGGGTTCCCACGAGCAGTACTTC. Amino acid sequence: CASSTPQGSHEQYF.

This clone appeared once. This chain connects TRBV7-8 to TRBJ2-5; D may be TRBD2 (5 bases). Trimming removed 5 bases at V and 2 bases at J, with 18 bases between. The CDR3 sequence is 16 residues long. The germline V gene has CDR1 SGHVS and CDR2 FQNEAQ. CDR3 in amino acids: CASSLRTGQAQETQYF. The CDR3, as DNA: TGTGCCAGCAGCCTCCGGACTGGGCAAGCACAAGAGACCCAGTACTTC.

This clone was seen only once. The chain has TRBV6-1 and TRBJ2-7, with D maybe TRBD1 (6 bases). Germline V lookup: CDR1 MNHNS, CDR2 SASEGT. V lost 1 base and J 3 bases, leaving 16 bases between the germline ends. The CDR3 is made up of 16 amino acids. CDR3 nucleotides: TGTGCCAGCAGTGAAGGGGACACCGCCGTGGGCTACGAGCAGTACTTC. Translating it yields CASSEGDTAVGYEQYF.

This clone was seen only once. This chain links TRBV19 with TRBJ1-5; no definite D call. Germline loops: CDR1 LNHDA, CDR2 SQIVND (reference sequence). This CDR3 contains 15 residues. Trimming shortened V by 3 bases and J by 3 bases, and 12 bases separated the two germline ends. CDR3 in amino acids: CASSIALTDNQPQHF. In DNA form, the CDR3 reads TGTGCCAGTAGTATCGCGCTGACTGACAATCAGCCCCAGCATTTT.

J is TRBJ1-2 and V is TRBV5-5, with 9 bases lining up with TRBD1. CDR3 length: 15 amino acids. J was trimmed by 5 bases and V by 4 bases; bases with no gene match: 9. Looked up from germline, CDR1 is SGHKS and CDR2 is YYEKEE (reference sequence). The CDR3 sequence: CASSRRQGDGYGYTF. The CDR3 nucleotides read TGTGCCAGCAGCCGAAGACAGGGGGACGGGTATGGCTACACCTTC.

The J gene is TRBJ1-5, the V gene TRBV12-3 or TRBV12-4; TRBD1 is a possible D gene (6 bases). The CDR3 sequence is 13 residues long. Trimming took 6 bases from V and 6 from J, leaving 12 bases between them. The CDR3 sequence is CASSRRGVQPQHF. Written as DNA, the CDR3 is TGTGCCAGCAGCCGCAGGGGCGTTCAGCCCCAGCATTTT.

The sample holds a few counts of this clone. As DNA, the CDR3 is TGTGCCAGTAGTGGGGGGGGCTTTACCTACGAGCAGTACTTC. The encoded protein is CASSGGGFTYEQYF. This sequence joins TRBV19 and TRBJ2-7; possibly TRBD2 for D (7 bases). The length of the CDR3 is 14 residues. CDR1 is LNHDA, CDR2 SQIVND, per germline (reference sequence). The germline V and J ends were trimmed by 5 bases and 2 bases, with 13 bases remaining between them.

The rearrangement uses TRBV19 and TRBJ2-7; 8 positions match TRBD1. Trimming at V came to 4 bases and at J to 0 bases, leaving 2 bases not matched to a gene. CDR1 and CDR2 (germline): LNHDA, SQIVND (reference sequence). The CDR3 length is 14 residues. The CDR3 coding sequence is TGTGCCAGTAGTAAGACAGGGGCCTCCTACGAGCAGTACTTC. Amino acid sequence: CASSKTGASYEQYF.

V gene TRBV6-5 combines with J gene TRBJ2-5, with 10 positions matching TRBD1. Per the germline V gene, CDR1 is MNHEY and CDR2 is SVGAGI. The CDR3 length is 14 residues. With V trimmed by 2 bases and J by 4 bases, 1 base remained unmatched. Written as DNA, the CDR3 is TGTGCCAGCAGTTACGGACAGGGGGGAGAGACCCAGTACTTC. This gives the protein CASSYGQGGETQYF.

This chain uses TRBV28 with TRBJ1-5, with TRBD1 matching 9 bases. The CDR3 contains 15 residues. Unmatched junction bases numbered 12, after V lost 6 bases and J lost 9 bases. Germline CDR1 reads MDHEN; CDR2 reads SYDVKM. The DNA for the CDR3 is TGTGCCAGCAGCCCGGGACAGGGAGGGCTCGCGCCCCAGCATTTT. Translated, it gives CASSPGQGGLAPQHF. Combining the CDR3 with reference TRBV28 and TRBJ1-5 gives the whole variable domain DVKVTQSSRYLVKRTGEKVFLECVQDMDHENMFWYRQDPGLGLRLIYFSYDVKMKEKGDIPEGYSVSREKKERFSLILESASTNQTSMYLCASSPGQGGLAPQHFGDGTRLSIL.

The CDR3 reads CASSSRVPSSYEQYF. CDR3 DNA: TGTGCCAGCAGCTCACGGGTCCCAAGCTCCTACGAGCAGTACTTC. The chain couples TRBV13 to TRBJ2-7; D is unclear. Trimming left V 4 bases short and J 0 bases short, with 13 bases between. Germline CDR1 reads PRHDT; CDR2 reads FYEKMQ (reference sequence). The CDR3 covers 15 residues.

The chain couples TRBV21-1 to TRBJ2-7; whether TRBD2, the table's D call, matches the DNA was not checked. TRBV21-1 is a pseudogene. The CDR3 is made up of 17 amino acids. The CDR3 DNA sequence: TGTGCCAGCAGCAACGAACCTAGAGGTGCTTGGCTCTGCGAGCAGTACTTC. Amino acids: CASSNEPRGAWLCEQYF.

This chain uses TRBV14 with TRBJ2-5; D may be TRBD2 (6 bases). V was pared by 7 bases and J by 2 bases, with 14 bases between. Germline CDR1 reads SGHDN; CDR2 reads FVKESK. The CDR3 has 14 amino acids. The CDR3 DNA is TGTGCCAGCACCCGAGGAGGGGCTCAAGAGACCCAGTACTTC. Translated, it gives CASTRGGAQETQYF.

The chain combines TRBV3-1 (or the pseudogene TRBV3-2) with TRBJ1-1; D might be TRBD1 (6 bases). This CDR3 is built from 14 residues. The ends were cut back, 3 bases at V and 2 bases at J, with 10 bases in the middle. Germline CDR1 LGHDT, CDR2 YNNKEL (reference sequence). The CDR3 bases are TGTGCCAGCAGCCAGGGACATACCAACACTGAAGCTTTCTTT. This codes for CASSQGHTNTEAFF.

For the CDR3, the DNA is TGTGCCAGCATCGAACGGGGCAGGGGTTATGGCTACACCTTC. This gives the protein CASIERGRGYGYTF. V and J are TRBV28 and TRBJ1-2, with a tentative D call TRBD1 (6 bases). The CDR3 has 14 amino acids. V was shortened by 7 bases and J by 5 bases, with 17 bases between the two germline ends. Germline lookup yields CDR1 MDHEN and CDR2 SYDVKM.